These 29 T cell receptor beta chains share one sample of origin, sequenced in a study of blood T cell repertoires in COVID-19. Sequenced by immunoSEQ multiplex PCR; TCRdb stores in-frame clones only, minus some. The sample shows about 250,000 clones, around four fifths of them seen only once. Sequencing was performed on peripheral blood. Every receptor here comes from a man aged 45-65 years with acute or convalescent COVID-19.

The chain employs TRBV10-3 and TRBJ2-3; possibly TRBD1 for D (8 bases). This CDR3 is 15 amino acids long. Germline V gene lookup returns CDR1 ENHRY and CDR2 SYGVKD. With 3 bases removed from V and 8 bases from J, the gap between germline ends came to 18 bases. The CDR3 nucleotides are TGTGCCATCAGTGACGGCAGACAGGGGAGGGGTACGCAGTATTTT. Its translation is CAISDGRQGRGTQYF.

The rearrangement joins TRBV5-6 to TRBJ2-7; 7 nucleotides align to TRBD2. The CDR3 is 16 residues long. With V trimmed by 4 bases and J by 2 bases, 12 bases remained unmatched. CDR1 is SGHDT, CDR2 YYEEEE, per germline. The CDR3, as DNA: TGTGCCAGCAGCCCTTTCGGGGGAGGGAGAACCTACGAGCAGTACTTC. It encodes CASSPFGGGRTYEQYF.

The rearrangement links TRBV30 to TRBJ1-5; D not certain. The CDR3 contains 13 residues. The V gene lost 1 base and the J gene lost 4 bases, with 8 bases spanning the gap. Germline CDR1 and CDR2: GTSNPN and SVGIG (reference sequence). For the CDR3, the DNA is TGTGCCTGGAGTGGGGCGGGGAATCAGCCCCAGCATTTT. This translates into CAWSGAGNQPQHF.

V gene TRBV10-3 combines with J gene TRBJ2-2, with TRBD2 as a possible D gene (5 bases). There are 17 residues in the CDR3. CDR1 is ENHRY, CDR2 SYGVKD, per germline. The V end was cut by 5 bases, the J end by 1 base, with 17 bases between. CDR3 DNA sequence: TGTGCCATCAGTCCGTTCACAGCGGTAATGAACACCGGGGAGCTGTTTTTT. This sequence encodes CAISPFTAVMNTGELFF.

The chain has TRBV4-1 and TRBJ2-1; 10 nucleotides line up with TRBD2. Germline-derived CDR1 and CDR2 are MGHRA and YSYEKL. CDR3 length: 18 residues. Losses at the gene ends were 4 bases for V and 5 bases for J; bases not matched to a gene: 14. Here the CDR3 DNA reads TGCGCCAGCAGCCGACTCCTAAAACTAGCGGGGCAAAACAATGAGCAGTTCTTC. It yields the protein CASSRLLKLAGQNNEQFF.

The chain combines TRBV7-9 with TRBJ2-5; tentative D call: TRBD2 (5 bases). Germline CDR1 reads SEHNR; CDR2 reads FQNEAQ (reference sequence). V was trimmed by 1 base and J by 4 bases, leaving 13 bases between them. This CDR3 is 15 amino acids long. CDR3 protein: CASSLGLAERETQYF. Written as DNA, the CDR3 is TGTGCCAGCAGCTTAGGCCTAGCTGAAAGAGAGACCCAGTACTTC.

In this sample, this clone turned up once. The V gene is TRBV2, the J gene TRBJ2-1; 12 bases align to TRBD2. The CDR3 sequence is 15 residues long. The V segment lost 6 bases and the J segment 5 bases; nucleotides outside the gene matches: 5. Germline-derived CDR1 and CDR2 are SNHLY and FYNNEI. The CDR3: CASRELAGGNNEQFF. In DNA form, the CDR3 reads TGTGCCAGCAGGGAACTAGCGGGGGGTAACAATGAGCAGTTCTTC. The full variable domain, with the rest looked up from reference TRBV2 and TRBJ2-1, is EPEVTQTPSHQVTQMGQEVILRCVPISNHLYFYWYRQILGQKVEFLVSFYNNEISEKSEIFDDQFSVERPDGSNFTLKIRSTKLEDSAMYFCASRELAGGNNEQFFGPGTRLTVL.

The J gene is TRBJ2-1, the V gene TRBV5-1; the match to TRBD1 covers 7 bases. From germline, CDR1 is SGHRS and CDR2 YFSETQ. CDR3 length equals 15 residues. V shed 4 bases and J 1 base; nucleotides not matched to a gene: 5. CDR3 protein: CASSPGQVSYNEQFF. In DNA form, the CDR3 reads TGCGCCAGCAGCCCAGGACAGGTTTCCTACAATGAGCAGTTCTTC.

The chain couples TRBV27 to TRBJ2-7, with 8 bases aligning to TRBD2. V lost 3 bases to trimming and J lost 5 bases; unmatched junction nucleotides: 3. CDR3 length: 13 amino acids. CDR1 is MNHEY, CDR2 SMNVEV, per germline (reference sequence). The CDR3 loop is CASSFGRGNEQYF. Written as DNA, the CDR3 is TGTGCCAGCAGTTTCGGGAGGGGAAACGAGCAGTACTTC.

This clone was recorded a few times. This chain joins TRBV18 and TRBJ2-3, with TRBD1 matching 7 bases. V shed 0 bases and J 4 bases; nucleotides not matched to a gene: 1. The CDR3 is 14 residues long. Germline lookup yields CDR1 KGHSH and CDR2 LQKENI. CDR3 bases: TGTGCCAGCTCACCACCAGGGGGCGCAGATACGCAGTATTTT. This encodes CASSPPGGADTQYF.

V usage is TRBV3-1 (or the pseudogene TRBV3-2) and J usage is TRBJ2-3; no reliable D call. CDR3 length equals 14 residues. V was clipped by 5 bases and J by 2 bases, with 11 bases between them. Germline V gene sequence: CDR1 LGHDT, CDR2 YNNKEL (reference sequence). CDR3 protein: CASSLLGATDTQYF. The CDR3 bases are TGTGCCAGCAGCTTACTGGGCGCCACAGATACGCAGTATTTT.

The chain couples TRBV6-6 to TRBJ1-2, with D perhaps TRBD1 (5 bases). The CDR3 is made up of 13 amino acids. With 4 bases removed from V and 8 bases from J, the gap between germline ends came to 14 bases. The germline gives CDR1 MNHNY, CDR2 SVGAGI (reference sequence). CDR3 loop: CASSFQGYKGYTF. For the CDR3, the DNA is TGTGCCAGCAGTTTCCAGGGATACAAAGGCTACACCTTC.

This clone was seen once. The genes are TRBV6-5 and TRBJ2-3, with D possibly being TRBD1 (5 bases). V lost 5 bases to trimming and J lost 4 bases, with 16 bases between them. CDR3 size: 15 residues. The germline CDR1 and CDR2 sequences are MNHEY and SVGAGI. CDR3 residues: CASSQDTGTADTQYF. The CDR3 nucleotides are TGTGCCAGCAGTCAGGACACTGGAACAGCAGATACGCAGTATTTT.

This chain uses TRBV12-5 with TRBJ2-2, with D tentatively TRBD2 (6 bases). The CDR3 loop spans 15 amino acids. The germline V and J ends were trimmed by 5 bases and 4 bases, with 14 bases remaining between them. The germline V gene has CDR1 LGHNT and CDR2 FRNRAP. CDR3 DNA sequence: TGTGCTAGTGGTAGGACGGGAGCGGGCACCGGGGAGCTGTTTTTT. Amino acid sequence: CASGRTGAGTGELFF.

The V gene is TRBV29-1, the J gene TRBJ1-1; D call uncertain. The ends were cut back, 5 bases at V and 4 bases at J, with 8 bases in the middle. CDR1 is SQVTM and CDR2 is ANQGSEA in the germline V gene. The CDR3 extends over 11 amino acids. CDR3 loop: CSVSGSTEAFF. As DNA, the CDR3 is TGCAGCGTTTCCGGGAGCACTGAAGCTTTCTTT.

This clone has only a few counts. CDR3 coding DNA: TGTGCCAGCAGCGTAGAGGGGACAGTAGGAAACACCATATATTTT. Residues: CASSVEGTVGNTIYF. This chain uses TRBV9 with TRBJ1-3; 7 bases map to TRBD1. From germline, CDR1 is SGDLS and CDR2 YYNGEE. This CDR3 has 15 residues. Trimming removed 0 bases from V and 4 bases from J; junction bases left unmatched: 4.

The genes are TRBV25-1 and TRBJ1-3; TRBD1 agrees at 10 bases. The CDR3 has 13 amino acids. After removal of 8 bases from V and 3 bases from J, the junction contained 1 base not matched to a gene. The germline gives CDR1 MGHDK, CDR2 SYGVNS. The CDR3 DNA is TGTGCCAGCCGGACAGGGGGTGGAAACACCATATATTTT. This gives the protein CASRTGGGNTIYF.

The chain is built from TRBV7-3 and TRBJ1-3, with D possibly TRBD1 on 6 matching bases. The germline gives CDR1 SGHTA, CDR2 FQGTGA. This CDR3 spans 14 amino acids. V dropped 9 bases and J dropped 4 bases, with 16 bases sitting between them. CDR3 DNA: TGTGCCAGGGGGGCGCCCCTCAGGGGAAACACCATATATTTT. Its protein product is CARGAPLRGNTIYF.

The V call is TRBV5-1, the J call TRBJ2-7, with D perhaps matching TRBD1 (6 bases). The ends were cut back, 4 bases at V and 1 base at J, with 9 bases in the middle. The CDR3 spans 13 residues. Per the germline V gene, CDR1 is SGHRS and CDR2 is YFSETQ. The CDR3 bases are TGCGCCAGCAGCCCGGGACATTCCTACGAGCAGTACTTC. This sequence encodes CASSPGHSYEQYF.

This clone was picked up one time. The V gene is TRBV6-5, the J gene TRBJ2-3; 9 bases are shared with TRBD2. The CDR3 sequence is 15 residues long. The V gene's germline CDR1 is MNHEY and CDR2 SVGAGI. The V and J ends lost 4 bases and 5 bases, in that order; junction bases with no gene match: 7. The CDR3 DNA reads as TGTGCCAGCAGTTCCCCCTGGCGGGGGGGAGATACGCAGTATTTT. This codes for CASSSPWRGGDTQYF.

The chain employs TRBV25-1 and TRBJ1-1, with D hard to call. Trimming pared 8 bases from V and 11 bases from J, leaving 15 bases between. The CDR3 has 11 amino acids. Per germline, CDR1 MGHDK and CDR2 SYGVNS. The CDR3 region is CASPYLGSAFF. CDR3 DNA: TGTGCCAGCCCCTACCTAGGATCGGCTTTCTTT.

As concerns this clone: One end of the junction does not line up with germline, which may come from a read error. The chain has TRBV12-5 and TRBJ2-7; 7 bases fit TRBD2. The CDR3 is made up of 19 amino acids. Germline CDR1 and CDR2: LGHNT and FRNRAP. This chain's CDR3 is CASGLEQGLQLANPYEQYF. The CDR3 DNA follows: TGTGCTAGCGGTTTGGAGCAGGGCCTACAACTAGCGAACCCCTACGAGCAGTACTTC.

The J gene is TRBJ2-2, the V gene TRBV10-3; D not resolved. The CDR3 is made up of 12 amino acids. Trimming stripped 7 bases from V and 3 bases from J, with 6 bases between. Germline loops: CDR1 ENHRY, CDR2 SYGVKD. CDR3 protein: CAINGDTGELFF. The CDR3 DNA reads as TGTGCCATCAACGGAGACACCGGGGAGCTGTTTTTT.

This chain connects TRBV27 to TRBJ2-5, with D uncertain. The CDR3 spans 14 residues. CDR1 is MNHEY and CDR2 is SMNVEV in the germline V gene (reference sequence). The ends were cut back, 2 bases at V and 2 bases at J, with 9 bases in the middle. The CDR3 nucleotides are TGTGCCAGCAGTTTACTACCCCCACAAGAGACCCAGTACTTC. Translating gives CASSLLPPQETQYF.

The chain combines TRBV28 with TRBJ1-4; 7 bases map to TRBD1. The CDR3 has 16 amino acids. Germline V gene data show CDR1 as MDHEN and CDR2 as SYDVKM. J gave up 8 bases and V 4 bases, and 13 bases lay outside the gene matches. The CDR3 loop reads CASSSADREIYEKLFF. The CDR3 bases are TGTGCCAGCAGTTCAGCCGACAGGGAGATATACGAAAAACTGTTTTTT.

The V gene is TRBV19, the J gene TRBJ1-2, with TRBD1 matching over 8 bases. V dropped 10 bases and J dropped 4; count of bases not matched to a gene: 5. The CDR3 runs 12 residues. Per the germline V gene, CDR1 is LNHDA and CDR2 is SQIVND (reference sequence). The CDR3 DNA reads TGTGCCATTTCTGGACAGGGCTATGGCTACACCTTC. Protein: CAISGQGYGYTF.

This rearrangement joins TRBV27 to TRBJ1-5; D remains ambiguous. Germline V lookup: CDR1 MNHEY, CDR2 SMNVEV (reference sequence). The CDR3 covers 14 residues. V shed 3 bases and J shed 4 bases, with 10 bases lying between them. CDR3 DNA: TGTGCCAGCAGTTTGGCCGGAGGGAATCAGCCCCAGCATTTT. This encodes CASSLAGGNQPQHF.

The V call is TRBV19, the J call TRBJ1-5; TRBD1 agrees at 9 bases. V was pared by 7 bases and J by 4 bases, with 5 bases of the junction left unmatched. Germline V gives CDR1 LNHDA, CDR2 SQIVND (reference sequence). The length of the CDR3 is 14 residues. CDR3 DNA: TGTGCCAGTACCCGGGACAGGGAAAATCAGCCCCAGCATTTT. Amino acids: CASTRDRENQPQHF.

The chain employs TRBV7-3 and TRBJ2-1; 9 bases match TRBD2. CDR3 length: 13 amino acids. Germline loops: CDR1 SGHTA, CDR2 FQGTGA. Trimming took 5 bases from V and 7 from J; bases not matched to a gene: 3. Written as DNA, the CDR3 is TGTGCCAGCAGCACCCTAGCGGGGAATGAGCAGTTCTTC. This codes for CASSTLAGNEQFF.